This T cell receptor (beta chain) was captured by sequencing in a study of T-cell memory formation after mild COVID-19. Study-wide findings and caveats: Clones contracting over day 15 to 85 were CD4/CD8 balanced, with later expanders leaning CD4+.

CDR3 length: 11 residues. Trimming removed 10 bases at V and 1 base at J, with 7 bases between. Germline CDR1 is ENHRY and CDR2 is SYGVKD. Employing constant-segment primers, 5'RACE generated TCR alpha and TCR beta cDNA libraries bearing sample barcodes and UMIs. TCRdb reanalysed the 5' RACE reads using MiXCR and keeps one entry per CDR3 protein. Altogether approximately 99,000 distinct CDR3 sequences are present, roughly a sixth being singletons, with the ten largest covering less than 6.5%. This clonotype was recorded a few times. The antigen is not known. J is TRBJ2-5 and V is TRBV10-3, with D unclear. Material: PBMCs or a T cell subset sorted from them (not recorded which). This TCR derives from a man aged 18 to 29 who had mild COVID-19 (a few samples of this study predate the infection). Cell type and time point are not known. This CDR3 is CATSGQETQYF. In DNA, the CDR3 is TGTGCCACCTCGGGCCAAGAGACCCAGTACTTC.